Below, 10 T cell receptor beta chains from the same sample are listed, as sequenced in a study of blood T cell repertoires in COVID-19. Clones were read by immunoSEQ multiplex PCR, and TCRdb kept only the in-frame ones, dropping some. Among approximately 400,000 clones, roughly 90% were seen once, and the ten largest hold about 1.2%. The sequencing input was peripheral blood. The receptors derive from a man aged 40-49 years with acute or convalescent COVID-19.

V usage is TRBV12-3 or TRBV12-4 and J usage is TRBJ1-5, with D possibly matching TRBD1 (5 bases). The length of the CDR3 is 13 residues. V gave up 7 bases and J gave up 8 bases, with 15 bases separating them. This CDR3 reads CASTLGAGKPQHF. The CDR3, as DNA: TGTGCCAGCACCCTTGGGGCAGGGAAGCCCCAGCATTTT.

CDR3 coding DNA: TGTGCCAGCAGCAATGGACAGGGGCGGGAAAAACTGTTTTTT. It is translated as CASSNGQGREKLFF. This rearrangement joins TRBV3-1 (or the pseudogene TRBV3-2) to TRBJ1-4; 9 positions agree with TRBD1. The CDR3 is 14 amino acids. Germline assignment: CDR1 LGHDT and CDR2 YNNKEL (reference sequence). The J segment lost 8 bases and the V segment lost 5 bases, leaving 6 bases of the junction unmatched.

The chain recombines TRBV12-3 or TRBV12-4 with TRBJ1-2; D unresolved. Trimming shortened V by 6 bases and J by 4 bases, and 9 bases separated the two germline ends. The CDR3 covers 12 residues. The CDR3 DNA sequence: TGTGCCAGCAGCCCTACTCGCTATGGCTACACCTTC. Amino acid sequence: CASSPTRYGYTF.

The chain is built from TRBV2 and TRBJ2-3; no clear D. Germline V gene lookup returns CDR1 SNHLY and CDR2 FYNNEI. The CDR3 covers 12 residues. Trimming stripped 6 bases from V and 6 bases from J, with 10 bases between. CDR3 sequence: CASSSNGDTQYF. The CDR3 DNA reads TGTGCCAGCAGCTCTAACGGGGATACGCAGTATTTT.

Only one count was recorded for this clone. The J gene is TRBJ1-1, the V gene TRBV11-2; weak D call: TRBD1 (5 bases). The CDR3 has 15 amino acids. The V gene's germline CDR1 is SGHAT and CDR2 FQNNGV. V lost 4 bases and J 8 bases, leaving 20 bases between the germline ends. Here the CDR3 DNA reads TGTGCCAGCAGCTCCCCCTTTGGCCAGGGTGCGGAAGCTTTCTTT. Translation: CASSSPFGQGAEAFF.

The chain carries TRBV6-5 and TRBJ1-1, with 9 bases aligning to TRBD1. With 7 bases clipped from V and 9 bases from J, the junction kept 15 bases outside the gene matches. Per the germline V gene, CDR1 is MNHEY and CDR2 is SVGAGI. This CDR3 is built from 15 residues. CDR3 loop: CASTDRGQGVLKAFF. DNA of the CDR3: TGTGCCAGCACGGACCGGGGACAGGGAGTCCTTAAAGCTTTCTTT.

The V and J genes are TRBV19 and TRBJ1-1; D is ambiguous. Germline V gives CDR1 LNHDA, CDR2 SQIVND (reference sequence). Between the trimmed V and J ends, which lost 0 bases and 2 bases, there was a span of 4 bases. CDR3 length: 13 residues. The CDR3 region is CASSIDINTEAFF. The CDR3, as DNA: TGTGCCAGTAGTATAGACATTAACACTGAAGCTTTCTTT.

This chain uses TRBV28 with TRBJ2-7, with 7 bases aligning to TRBD2. This CDR3 is built from 14 residues. Trimming took 2 bases from V and 9 from J; bases not matched to a gene: 10. Per germline, CDR1 MDHEN and CDR2 SYDVKM. The CDR3 nucleotides read TGTGCCAGCAGTTTACCGGGCGGGAGAGCTGGGCAGTACTTC. This codes for CASSLPGGRAGQYF.

The CDR3 protein is CASSYSNRGNDEQYF. CDR3 coding DNA: TGTGCCAGCAGTTACTCGAACAGGGGGAACGACGAGCAGTACTTC. The V gene is TRBV6-5, the J gene TRBJ2-7, with 8 bases that match TRBD1. The germline V gene encodes CDR1 MNHEY and CDR2 SVGAGI. This CDR3 has 15 residues. The junction had 6 bases not matched to a gene; V was cut back by 0 bases and J by 5 bases.

The gene calls are TRBV30 and TRBJ2-7; no reliable D call. Germline CDR1 GTSNPN, CDR2 SVGIG (reference sequence). This CDR3 has 13 residues. Trimming took off 3 bases at V and 2 bases at J, with 11 bases between the two ends. In DNA form, the CDR3 reads TGTGCCTGGAGACTGACACCAACCTACGAGCAGTACTTC. This gives the protein CAWRLTPTYEQYF. Drawing the rest from reference TRBV30 and TRBJ2-7, the complete variable domain is SQTIHQWPATLVQPVGSPLSLECTVEGTSNPNLYWYRQAAGRGLQLLFYSVGIGQISSEVPQNLSASRPQDRQFILSSKKLLLSDSGFYLCAWRLTPTYEQYFGPGTRLTVT.